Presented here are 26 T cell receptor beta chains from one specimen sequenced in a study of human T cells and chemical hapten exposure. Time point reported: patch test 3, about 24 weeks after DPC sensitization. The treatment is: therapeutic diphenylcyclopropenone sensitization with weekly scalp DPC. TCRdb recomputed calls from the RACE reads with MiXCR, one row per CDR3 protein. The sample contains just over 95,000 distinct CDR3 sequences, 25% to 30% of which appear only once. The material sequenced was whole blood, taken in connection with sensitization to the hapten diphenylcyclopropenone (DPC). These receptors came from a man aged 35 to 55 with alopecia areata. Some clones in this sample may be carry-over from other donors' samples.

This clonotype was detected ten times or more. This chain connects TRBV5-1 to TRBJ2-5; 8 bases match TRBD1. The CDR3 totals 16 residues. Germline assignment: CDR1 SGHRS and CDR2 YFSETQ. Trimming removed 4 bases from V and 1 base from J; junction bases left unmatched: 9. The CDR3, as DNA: TGCGCCAGCAGCCGTCTTACGACAGGGGCCCAAGAGACCCAGTACTTC. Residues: CASSRLTTGAQETQYF.

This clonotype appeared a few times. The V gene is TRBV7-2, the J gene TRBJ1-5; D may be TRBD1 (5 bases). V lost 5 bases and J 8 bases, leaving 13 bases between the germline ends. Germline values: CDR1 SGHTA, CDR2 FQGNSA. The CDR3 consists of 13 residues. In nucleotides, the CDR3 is TGTGCCAGCAGCCACGTGGGGGTTGAGCCCCAGCATTTT. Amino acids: CASSHVGVEPQHF.

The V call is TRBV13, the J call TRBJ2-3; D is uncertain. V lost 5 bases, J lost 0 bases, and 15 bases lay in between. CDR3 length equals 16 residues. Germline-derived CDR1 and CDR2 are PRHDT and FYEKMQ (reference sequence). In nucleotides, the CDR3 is TGTGCCAGCAGCCATCCTGACTCATCTAGCACAGATACGCAGTATTTT. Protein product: CASSHPDSSSTDTQYF.

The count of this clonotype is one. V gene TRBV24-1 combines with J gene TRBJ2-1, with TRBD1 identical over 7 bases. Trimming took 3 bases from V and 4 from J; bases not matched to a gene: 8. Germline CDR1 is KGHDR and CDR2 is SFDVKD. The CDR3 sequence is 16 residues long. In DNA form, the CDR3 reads TGTGCCACCAGTGATCCGACAGGGTCTGGTTACAATGAGCAGTTCTTC. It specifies CATSDPTGSGYNEQFF.

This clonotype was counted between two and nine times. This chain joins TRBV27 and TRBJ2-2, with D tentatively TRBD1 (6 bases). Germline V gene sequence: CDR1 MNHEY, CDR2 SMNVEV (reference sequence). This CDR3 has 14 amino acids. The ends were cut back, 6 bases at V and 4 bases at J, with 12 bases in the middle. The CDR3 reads CASRIRGITGELFF. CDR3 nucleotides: TGTGCCAGCAGGATCAGGGGAATCACCGGGGAGCTGTTTTTT.

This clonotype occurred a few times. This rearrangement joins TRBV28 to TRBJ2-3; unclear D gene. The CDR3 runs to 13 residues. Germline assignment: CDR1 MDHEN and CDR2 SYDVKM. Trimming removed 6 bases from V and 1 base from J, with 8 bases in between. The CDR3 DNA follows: TGTGCCAGCAGCCGCGATGGCACAGATACGCAGTATTTT. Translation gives CASSRDGTDTQYF.

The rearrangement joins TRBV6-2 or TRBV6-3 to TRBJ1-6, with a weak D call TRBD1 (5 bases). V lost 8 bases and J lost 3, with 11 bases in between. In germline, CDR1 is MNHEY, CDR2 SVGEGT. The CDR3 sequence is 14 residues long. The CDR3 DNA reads TGTGCCAGCTCCGGGGGGAACTATAATTCACCCCTCCACTTT. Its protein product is CASSGGNYNSPLHF.

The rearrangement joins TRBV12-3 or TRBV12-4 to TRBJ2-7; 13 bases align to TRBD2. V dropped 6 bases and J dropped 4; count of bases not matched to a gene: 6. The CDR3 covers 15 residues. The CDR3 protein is CASSPGLAGVYEQYF. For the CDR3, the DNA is TGTGCCAGCAGCCCCGGACTAGCGGGGGTGTACGAGCAGTACTTC.

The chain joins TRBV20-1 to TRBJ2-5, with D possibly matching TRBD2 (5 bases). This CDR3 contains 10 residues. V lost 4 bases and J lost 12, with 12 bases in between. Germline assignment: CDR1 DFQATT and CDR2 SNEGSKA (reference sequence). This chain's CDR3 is CSATPRAKYF. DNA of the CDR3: TGCAGTGCTACCCCGAGGGCTAAGTACTTC.

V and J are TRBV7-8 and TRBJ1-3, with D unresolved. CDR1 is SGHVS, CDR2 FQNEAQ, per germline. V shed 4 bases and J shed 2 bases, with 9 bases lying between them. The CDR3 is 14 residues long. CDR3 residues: CASSSRTAGNTIYF. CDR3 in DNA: TGTGCCAGCAGCTCCAGGACTGCTGGAAACACCATATATTTT.

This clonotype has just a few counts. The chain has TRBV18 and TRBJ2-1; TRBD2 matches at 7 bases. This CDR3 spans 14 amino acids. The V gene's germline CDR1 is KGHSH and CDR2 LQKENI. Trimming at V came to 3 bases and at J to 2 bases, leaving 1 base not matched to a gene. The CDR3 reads CASSPGGPYNEQFF. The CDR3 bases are TGTGCCAGCTCACCGGGAGGGCCCTACAATGAGCAGTTCTTC.

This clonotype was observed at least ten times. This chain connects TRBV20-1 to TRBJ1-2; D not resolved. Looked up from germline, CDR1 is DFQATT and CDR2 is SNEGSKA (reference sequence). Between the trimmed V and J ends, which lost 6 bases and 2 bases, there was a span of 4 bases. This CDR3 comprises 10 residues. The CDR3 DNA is TGCAGTGCAGAAAACTATGGCTACACCTTC. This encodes CSAENYGYTF.

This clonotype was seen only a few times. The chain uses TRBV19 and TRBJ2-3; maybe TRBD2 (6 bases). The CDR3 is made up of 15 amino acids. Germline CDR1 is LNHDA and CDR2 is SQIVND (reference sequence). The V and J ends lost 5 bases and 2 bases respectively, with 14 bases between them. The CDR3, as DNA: TGTGCCAGTAGTTCCCAGCAGGGACTCACAGATACGCAGTATTTT. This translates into CASSSQQGLTDTQYF.

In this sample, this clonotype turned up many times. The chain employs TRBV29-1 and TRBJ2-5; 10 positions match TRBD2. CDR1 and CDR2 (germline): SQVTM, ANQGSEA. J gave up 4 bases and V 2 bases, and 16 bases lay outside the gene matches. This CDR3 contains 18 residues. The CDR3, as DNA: TGCAGCGTTGAATCTATAGTGGTCCTAGCGGGAGTTGTAGAGACCCAGTACTTC. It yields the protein CSVESIVVLAGVVETQYF.

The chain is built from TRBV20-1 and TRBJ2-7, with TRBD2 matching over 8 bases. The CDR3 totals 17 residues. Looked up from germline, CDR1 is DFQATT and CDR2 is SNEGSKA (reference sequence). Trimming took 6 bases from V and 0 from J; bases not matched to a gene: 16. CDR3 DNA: TGCAGTGCCCCCGGCAAAATCCTAAGCGGGAGCTCCTACGAGCAGTACTTC. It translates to CSAPGKILSGSSYEQYF.

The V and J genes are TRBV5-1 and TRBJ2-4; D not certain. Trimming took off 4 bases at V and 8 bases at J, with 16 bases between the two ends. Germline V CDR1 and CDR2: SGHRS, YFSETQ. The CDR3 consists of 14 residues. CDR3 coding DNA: TGCGCCAGCAGCCCACGGGCCCGATCAGACATTCAGTACTTC. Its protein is CASSPRARSDIQYF.

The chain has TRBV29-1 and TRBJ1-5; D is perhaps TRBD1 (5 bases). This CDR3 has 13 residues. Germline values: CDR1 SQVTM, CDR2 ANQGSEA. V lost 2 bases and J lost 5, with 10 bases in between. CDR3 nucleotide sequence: TGCAGCGTTGAACAGGGTCGGGATCAGCCCCAGCATTTT. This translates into CSVEQGRDQPQHF.

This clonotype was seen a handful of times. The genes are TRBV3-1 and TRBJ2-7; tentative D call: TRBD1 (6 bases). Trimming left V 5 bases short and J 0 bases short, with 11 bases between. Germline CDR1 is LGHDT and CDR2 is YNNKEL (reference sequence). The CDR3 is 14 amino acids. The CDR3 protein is CASSKGVHSYEQYF. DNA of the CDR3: TGTGCCAGCAGCAAGGGGGTACACTCCTACGAGCAGTACTTC.

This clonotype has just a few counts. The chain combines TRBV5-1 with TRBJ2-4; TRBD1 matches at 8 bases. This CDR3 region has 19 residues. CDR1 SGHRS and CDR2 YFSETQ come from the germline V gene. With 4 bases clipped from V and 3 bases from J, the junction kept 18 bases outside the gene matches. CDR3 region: CASSQKPGQARQNKNIQYF. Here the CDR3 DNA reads TGCGCCAGCAGCCAAAAACCGGGACAGGCCCGACAAAACAAAAACATTCAGTACTTC.

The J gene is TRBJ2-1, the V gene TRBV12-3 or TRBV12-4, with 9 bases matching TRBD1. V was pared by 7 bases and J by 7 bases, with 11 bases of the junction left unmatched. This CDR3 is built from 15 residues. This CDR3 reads CASNSPGQGGNEQFF. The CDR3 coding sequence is TGTGCCAGCAACTCTCCGGGACAGGGAGGGAATGAGCAGTTCTTC.

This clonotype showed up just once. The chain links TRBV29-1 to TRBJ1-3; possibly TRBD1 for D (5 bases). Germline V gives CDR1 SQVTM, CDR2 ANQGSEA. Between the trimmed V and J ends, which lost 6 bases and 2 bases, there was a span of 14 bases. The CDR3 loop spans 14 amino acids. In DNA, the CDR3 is TGCAGCGTCAGGGACCCGTCGGCTGGAAACACCATATATTTT. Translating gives CSVRDPSAGNTIYF.

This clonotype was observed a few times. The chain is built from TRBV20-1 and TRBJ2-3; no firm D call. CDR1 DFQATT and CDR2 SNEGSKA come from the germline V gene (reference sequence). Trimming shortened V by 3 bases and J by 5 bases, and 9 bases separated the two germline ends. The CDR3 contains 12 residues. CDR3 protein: CSARSGQDTQYF. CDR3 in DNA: TGCAGTGCTAGGTCGGGTCAAGATACGCAGTATTTT.

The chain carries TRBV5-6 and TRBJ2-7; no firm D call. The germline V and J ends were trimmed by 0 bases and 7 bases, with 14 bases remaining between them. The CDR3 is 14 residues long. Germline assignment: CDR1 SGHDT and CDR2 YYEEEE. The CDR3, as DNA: TGTGCCAGCAGCTTGGTCGGCCCCTCGACAGAGCAGTACTTC. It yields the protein CASSLVGPSTEQYF.

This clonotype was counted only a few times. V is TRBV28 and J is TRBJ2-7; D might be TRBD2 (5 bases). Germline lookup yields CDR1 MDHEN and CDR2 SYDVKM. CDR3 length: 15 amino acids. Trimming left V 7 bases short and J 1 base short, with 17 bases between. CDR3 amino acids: CASTARGLVSYEQYF. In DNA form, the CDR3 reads TGTGCCAGCACCGCCCGAGGGCTAGTATCCTACGAGCAGTACTTC.

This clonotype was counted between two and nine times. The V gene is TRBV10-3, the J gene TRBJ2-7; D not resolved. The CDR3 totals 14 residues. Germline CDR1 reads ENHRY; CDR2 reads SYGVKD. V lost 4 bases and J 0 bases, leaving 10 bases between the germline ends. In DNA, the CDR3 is TGTGCCATCAGTGGGGCAGTAAGCTCCTACGAGCAGTACTTC. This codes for CAISGAVSSYEQYF.

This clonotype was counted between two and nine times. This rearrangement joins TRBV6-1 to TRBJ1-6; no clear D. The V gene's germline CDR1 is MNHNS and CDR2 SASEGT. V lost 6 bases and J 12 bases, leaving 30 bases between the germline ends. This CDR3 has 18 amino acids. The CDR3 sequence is CASSLRRAETSSQIPLHF. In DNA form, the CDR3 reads TGTGCCAGCAGCCTAAGGCGGGCAGAAACCTCGAGCCAGATACCCCTCCACTTT.